This TCR beta chain emerged from a study of Graves' ophthalmopathy and Graves' hyperthyroidism. This clonotype was observed many times. What it binds is unknown. Findings and caveats of the study: Sensitivity reached 85% to 90% and specificity roughly 76% for a 13-signature model separating ophthalmopathy from stable hyperthyroidism.

Diagnosis relied on clinical symptoms, serum thyroxine, TRAb, thyroid ultrasound and orbital computed tomography. With 1 base removed from V and 5 bases from J, the gap between germline ends came to 20 bases. Germline-derived CDR1 and CDR2 are SGHTA and FQGTGA. The CDR3 length is 17 residues. From RNA, the CDR3 regions of TCR beta chains were amplified and sequenced. Following a first-round RT-PCR that used HTBI primers, a second-round multiplex PCR was carried out. TCRdb fed the multiplex PCR reads into MiXCR, producing one record per CDR3 protein. In the table there are about 370,000 distinct CDR3 sequences, 15% to 20% of which are singletons.

The chain recombines TRBV7-3 with TRBJ2-5; D perhaps matches TRBD1 (5 bases). The clonotype comes from an adult woman with stable Graves' hyperthyroidism. Material for sequencing was peripheral blood. The CDR3 here is CASSLMPGTGSAETQYF. The CDR3 DNA reads as TGTGCCAGCAGCTTAATGCCGGGTACAGGCTCCGCGGAGACCCAGTACTTC.